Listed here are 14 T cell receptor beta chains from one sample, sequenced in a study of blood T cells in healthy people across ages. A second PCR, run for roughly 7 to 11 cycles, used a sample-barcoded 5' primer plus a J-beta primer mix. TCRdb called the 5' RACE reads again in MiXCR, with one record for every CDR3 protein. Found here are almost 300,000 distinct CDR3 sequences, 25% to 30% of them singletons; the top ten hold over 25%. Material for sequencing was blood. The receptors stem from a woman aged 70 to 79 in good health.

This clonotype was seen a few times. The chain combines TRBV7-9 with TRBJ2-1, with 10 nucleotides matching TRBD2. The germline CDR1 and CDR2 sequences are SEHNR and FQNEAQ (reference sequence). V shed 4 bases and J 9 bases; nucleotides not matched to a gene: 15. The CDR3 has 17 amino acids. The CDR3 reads CASSSLLAGAFNGEQFF. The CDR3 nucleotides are TGTGCCAGCAGCTCCCTCCTAGCGGGAGCATTCAACGGTGAGCAGTTCTTC.

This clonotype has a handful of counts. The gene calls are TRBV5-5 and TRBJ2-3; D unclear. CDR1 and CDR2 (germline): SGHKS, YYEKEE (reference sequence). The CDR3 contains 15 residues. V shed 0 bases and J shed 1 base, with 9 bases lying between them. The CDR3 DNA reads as TGTGCCAGCAGCTTGGGACACACAGGCACAGATACGCAGTATTTT. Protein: CASSLGHTGTDTQYF.

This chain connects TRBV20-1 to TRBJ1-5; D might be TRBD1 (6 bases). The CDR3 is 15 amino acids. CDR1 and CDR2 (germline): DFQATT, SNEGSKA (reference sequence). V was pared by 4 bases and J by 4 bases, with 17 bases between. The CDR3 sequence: CSAKNRVDPNQPQHF. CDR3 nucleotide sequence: TGCAGTGCTAAAAACAGGGTCGACCCTAATCAGCCCCAGCATTTT.

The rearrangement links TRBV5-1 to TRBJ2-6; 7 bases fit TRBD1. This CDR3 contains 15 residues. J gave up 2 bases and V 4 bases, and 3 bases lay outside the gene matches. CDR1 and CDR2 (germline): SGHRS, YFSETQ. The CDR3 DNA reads TGCGCCAGCAGCGACGGACAGGCTGGGGCCAACGTCCTGACTTTC. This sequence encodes CASSDGQAGANVLTF.

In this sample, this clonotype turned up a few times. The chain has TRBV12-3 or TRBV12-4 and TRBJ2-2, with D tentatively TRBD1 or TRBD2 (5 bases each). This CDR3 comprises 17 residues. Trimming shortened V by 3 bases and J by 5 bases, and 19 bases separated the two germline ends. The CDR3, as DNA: TGTGCCAGCAGTTTCAGGGCTCTAATCACGGGGACCGGGGAGCTGTTTTTT. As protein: CASSFRALITGTGELFF.

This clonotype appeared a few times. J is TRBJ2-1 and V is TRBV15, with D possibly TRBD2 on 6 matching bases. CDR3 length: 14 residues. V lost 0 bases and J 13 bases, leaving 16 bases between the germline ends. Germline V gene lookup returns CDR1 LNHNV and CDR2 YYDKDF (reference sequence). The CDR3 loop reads CATSRDKAGGPQFF. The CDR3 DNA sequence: TGTGCCACCAGCAGAGATAAAGCGGGTGGGCCTCAGTTCTTC.

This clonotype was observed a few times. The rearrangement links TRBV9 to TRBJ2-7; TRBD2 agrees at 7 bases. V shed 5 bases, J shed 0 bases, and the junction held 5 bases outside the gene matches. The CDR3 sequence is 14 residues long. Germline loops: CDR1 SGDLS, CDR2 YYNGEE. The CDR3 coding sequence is TGTGCCAGCAGTAGGAGCGGGAACTCCTACGAGCAGTACTTC. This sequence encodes CASSRSGNSYEQYF. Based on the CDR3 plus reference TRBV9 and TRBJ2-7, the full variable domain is DSGVTQTPKHLITATGQRVTLRCSPRSGDLSVYWYQQSLDQGLQFLIQYYNGEERAKGNILERFSAQQFPDLHSELNLSSLELGDSALYFCASSRSGNSYEQYFGPGTRLTVT.

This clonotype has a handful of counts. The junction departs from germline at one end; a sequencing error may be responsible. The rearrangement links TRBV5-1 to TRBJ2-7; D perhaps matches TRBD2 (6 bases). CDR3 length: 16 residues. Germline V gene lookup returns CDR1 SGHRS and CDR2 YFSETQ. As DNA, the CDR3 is TGCGCCAGCAGCCGGGGAACTAGCTCACCCTCCTACGAGCAGTCCTTC. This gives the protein CASSRGTSSPSYEQSF.

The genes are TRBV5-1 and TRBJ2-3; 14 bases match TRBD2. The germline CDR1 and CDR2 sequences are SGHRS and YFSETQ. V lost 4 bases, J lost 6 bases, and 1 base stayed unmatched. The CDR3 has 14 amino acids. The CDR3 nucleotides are TGCGCCAGCAGCAGGACTAGCGGGAGGGATACGCAGTATTTT. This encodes CASSRTSGRDTQYF.

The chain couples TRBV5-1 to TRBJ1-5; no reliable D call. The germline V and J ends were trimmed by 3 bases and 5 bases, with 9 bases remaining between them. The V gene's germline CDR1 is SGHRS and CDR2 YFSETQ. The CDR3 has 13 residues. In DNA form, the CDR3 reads TGCGCCAGCAGCTATAGACCGGATCAGCCCCAGCATTTT. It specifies CASSYRPDQPQHF.

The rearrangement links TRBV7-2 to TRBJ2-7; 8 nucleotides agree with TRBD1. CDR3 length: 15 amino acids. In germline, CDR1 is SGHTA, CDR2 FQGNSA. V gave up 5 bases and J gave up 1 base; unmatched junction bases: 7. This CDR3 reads CASSMGTGLSYEQYF. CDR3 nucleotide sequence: TGTGCCAGCAGCATGGGGACAGGCCTTTCCTACGAGCAGTACTTC.

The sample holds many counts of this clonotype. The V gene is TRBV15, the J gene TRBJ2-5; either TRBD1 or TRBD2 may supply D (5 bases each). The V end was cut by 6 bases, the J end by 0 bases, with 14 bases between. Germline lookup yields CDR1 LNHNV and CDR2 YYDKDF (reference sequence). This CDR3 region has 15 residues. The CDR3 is CATSKGPTYQETQYF. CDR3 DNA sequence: TGTGCCACCAGTAAGGGACCGACGTACCAAGAGACCCAGTACTTC.

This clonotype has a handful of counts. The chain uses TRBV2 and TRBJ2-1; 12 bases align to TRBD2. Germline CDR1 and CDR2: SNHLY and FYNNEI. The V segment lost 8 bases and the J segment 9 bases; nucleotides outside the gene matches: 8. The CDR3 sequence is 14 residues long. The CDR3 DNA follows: TGTGCCAGCGTACTAGCGGGAGGCCTCGGTGAGCAGTTCTTC. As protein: CASVLAGGLGEQFF. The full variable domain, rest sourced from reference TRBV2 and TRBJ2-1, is EPEVTQTPSHQVTQMGQEVILRCVPISNHLYFYWYRQILGQKVEFLVSFYNNEISEKSEIFDDQFSVERPDGSNFTLKIRSTKLEDSAMYFCASVLAGGLGEQFFGPGTRLTVL.

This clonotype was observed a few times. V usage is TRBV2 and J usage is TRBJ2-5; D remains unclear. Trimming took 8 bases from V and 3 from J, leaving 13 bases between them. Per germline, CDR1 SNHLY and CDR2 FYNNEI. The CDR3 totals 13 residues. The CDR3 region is CASAWDTEETQYF. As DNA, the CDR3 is TGTGCCAGCGCGTGGGATACTGAAGAGACCCAGTACTTC.